The present TCR beta chain was sequenced within a study of blood T cell repertoires in COVID-19. Study background: Italy, Spain and the United States were the sources of the convalescent and acute COVID-19 samples.

Authors' analysis steps: Amplification of reference gene primers provided the estimated nucleated cell counts. Measured with immunoSEQ multiplex PCR; TCRdb has only the in-frame clones, and not every one. V, J and clone size are taken as reported in that table, and D and trimming were inferred from the DNA itself. The sample has 140,000 or so clones; roughly 80% are singletons. All enrollees were roughly 18 to 95 years old and from roughly 26 US areas. Donors of Cohort 3 who recovered were those that had two negative PCRs, clearance, or symptom resolution. The CDR3 spans 16 residues. CDR1 is LGHNA, CDR2 YNFKEQ, per germline. Losses at the gene ends were 0 bases for V and 2 bases for J; bases not matched to a gene: 4.

This clonotype originated in a man in his forties or fifties who had recovered from COVID-19. The gene calls are TRBV4-2 and TRBJ1-2; TRBD1 matches 9 bases. The specimen was PBMCs or T cells enriched from blood (not recorded which). CDR3 in amino acids: CASSQDGTGWNYGYTF. CDR3 coding DNA: TGTGCCAGCAGCCAAGATGGGACAGGGTGGAACTATGGCTACACCTTC.